The 26 T cell receptor beta chains below all came from one sample that was sequenced in a study of blood T cell repertoires in COVID-19 (dated by TCRdb to about 2020). Libraries were prepared through the immunoSEQ multiplex PCR assay. Drawn from immuneACCESS, this table holds only the in-frame rearrangements with V and J called that TCRdb kept. Clones are partly lost; checked studies trace under half to an unresolved V gene and leave the rest unexplained. A total of some 60,000 clones appear in this sample, 70% to 90% of them only once. Approximately 4.3% of the sample goes to the ten largest clones. Sequenced sample: peripheral blood. All receptors derive from a man aged 55-75 years with acute or convalescent COVID-19.

CDR3 sequence: CASSLGQGGYTEAFF. The CDR3 DNA is TGCGCCAGCAGCTTAGGACAGGGGGGCTACACTGAAGCTTTCTTT. The chain is built from TRBV5-1 and TRBJ1-1; 10 bases line up with TRBD1. The CDR3 contains 15 residues. Germline assignment: CDR1 SGHRS and CDR2 YFSETQ. The V and J ends lost 2 bases and 3 bases, in that order; junction bases with no gene match: 4.

This CDR3 is CASSPGGQGGSQGNTIYF. The CDR3 DNA sequence: TGTGCCAGCAGCCCAGGGGGGCAGGGAGGCTCTCAAGGAAACACCATATATTTT. This chain joins TRBV5-4 and TRBJ1-3; 7 bases match TRBD1. V lost 4 bases, J lost 4 bases, and 17 bases stayed unmatched. CDR1 and CDR2 from the germline V gene are SGHNT and YYREEE (reference sequence). The CDR3 totals 18 residues.

This chain uses TRBV7-9 with TRBJ2-1, with 8 bases matching TRBD2. The CDR3 covers 13 residues. V trimming: 7 bases; J trimming: 4 bases; junction bases outside the gene matches: 3. CDR1 SEHNR and CDR2 FQNEAQ come from the germline V gene (reference sequence). This CDR3 is CASTRGAYNEQFF. In nucleotides, the CDR3 is TGTGCCAGCACGCGGGGGGCTTACAATGAGCAGTTCTTC.

The J gene is TRBJ2-2, the V gene TRBV29-1; 9 bases agree with TRBD1. Trimming cost V 6 bases and J 3 bases; bases outside gene matches: 8. Looked up from germline, CDR1 is SQVTM and CDR2 is ANQGSEA. This CDR3 contains 15 residues. For the CDR3, the DNA is TGCAGCGTCCGTGGGACAGGGTGGGACACCGGGGAGCTGTTTTTT. Translating it yields CSVRGTGWDTGELFF.

This clone has just one count. This chain connects TRBV5-5 to TRBJ2-7; tentative D call: TRBD2 (5 bases). CDR1 is SGHKS, CDR2 YYEKEE, per germline (reference sequence). V dropped 7 bases and J dropped 0 bases, with 14 bases sitting between them. There are 14 residues in the CDR3. The CDR3 DNA sequence: TGTGCCAGCGTTGCACTAGTGGGCTCCTACGAGCAGTACTTC. The encoded protein is CASVALVGSYEQYF.

The chain recombines TRBV5-1 with TRBJ2-3; no clear D. CDR1 SGHRS and CDR2 YFSETQ come from the germline V gene. Trimming removed 4 bases from V and 3 bases from J, with 6 bases in between. The CDR3 spans 12 residues. The CDR3: CASSTGTDTQYF. CDR3 in DNA: TGCGCCAGCAGCACCGGGACAGATACGCAGTATTTT. The full variable domain, in which reference TRBV5-1 and TRBJ2-3 provide the parts outside the CDR3, is KAGVTQTPRYLIKTRGQQVTLSCSPISGHRSVSWYQQTPGQGLQFLFEYFSETQRNKGNFPGRFSGRQFSNSRSEMNVSTLELGDSALYLCASSTGTDTQYFGPGTRLTVL.

The rearrangement joins TRBV5-4 to TRBJ1-4; no definite D call. The V gene's germline CDR1 is SGHNT and CDR2 YYREEE (reference sequence). Trimming left V 2 bases short and J 5 bases short, with 10 bases between. This CDR3 region has 14 residues. The CDR3 DNA is TGTGCCAGCAGCTTTGACGGGATGAATGAAAAACTGTTTTTT. Its translation: CASSFDGMNEKLFF.

This chain uses TRBV30 with TRBJ1-1; possibly TRBD1 for D (5 bases). Germline CDR1 is GTSNPN and CDR2 is SVGIG (reference sequence). The V gene lost 4 bases and the J gene lost 8 bases, with 11 bases spanning the gap. This CDR3 has 11 residues. In DNA, the CDR3 is TGTGCCTGGACCGTCGGGGGAGAAGCTTTCTTT. It is translated as CAWTVGGEAFF.

V is TRBV5-1 and J is TRBJ1-5; D is undetermined. The CDR3 is made up of 14 amino acids. V was clipped by 4 bases and J by 3 bases, with 11 bases between them. Looked up from germline, CDR1 is SGHRS and CDR2 is YFSETQ. The CDR3 DNA is TGCGCCAGCAGCCCGGACGGGATCAATCAGCCCCAGCATTTT. As protein: CASSPDGINQPQHF. The full variable domain, its missing parts supplied by reference TRBV5-1 and TRBJ1-5, is KAGVTQTPRYLIKTRGQQVTLSCSPISGHRSVSWYQQTPGQGLQFLFEYFSETQRNKGNFPGRFSGRQFSNSRSEMNVSTLELGDSALYLCASSPDGINQPQHFGDGTRLSIL.

This clone showed up just once. The chain joins TRBV19 to TRBJ2-3, with D possibly being TRBD2 (5 bases). V was cut by 3 bases and J by 5 bases, with 18 bases left in between. Germline CDR1 is LNHDA and CDR2 is SQIVND (reference sequence). The length of the CDR3 is 16 residues. CDR3 in DNA: TGTGCCAGTAGTATGAAACAGCGGAGTGGTATAGATACGCAGTATTTT. This sequence encodes CASSMKQRSGIDTQYF.

The V gene is TRBV28, the J gene TRBJ1-2; the D is unclear. V was pared by 7 bases and J by 2 bases, with 11 bases between. The germline gives CDR1 MDHEN, CDR2 SYDVKM. The CDR3 runs 13 residues. The CDR3 region has the DNA TGTGCCAGCACCCGCCCCGAGAACTATGGCTACACCTTC. Translating gives CASTRPENYGYTF.

The chain carries TRBV5-1 and TRBJ1-4, with 7 bases matching TRBD1. Looked up from germline, CDR1 is SGHRS and CDR2 is YFSETQ. This CDR3 has 13 amino acids. J gave up 7 bases and V 4 bases, and 4 bases lay outside the gene matches. CDR3 sequence reads: CASSPGGSEKLFF. CDR3 DNA: TGCGCCAGCAGCCCAGGGGGAAGTGAAAAACTGTTTTTT.

The chain links TRBV30 to TRBJ2-7; no clear D. V lost 0 bases and J 9 bases, leaving 15 bases between the germline ends. The germline V gene has CDR1 GTSNPN and CDR2 SVGIG (reference sequence). The CDR3 length is 13 residues. The chain's CDR3 is CAWSVSGALVQYF. The CDR3 DNA reads TGTGCCTGGAGTGTAAGTGGAGCGCTCGTGCAGTACTTC.

V gene TRBV7-3 combines with J gene TRBJ1-1, with D perhaps TRBD1 (5 bases). Looked up from germline, CDR1 is SGHTA and CDR2 is FQGTGA. V lost 2 bases and J lost 6, with 10 bases in between. The CDR3 totals 13 residues. Here the CDR3 reads CASSLSQGAEAFF. The DNA of the CDR3 is TGTGCCAGCAGCTTATCCCAGGGTGCTGAAGCTTTCTTT.

The rearrangement links TRBV7-9 to TRBJ1-1; D perhaps matches TRBD1 (6 bases). Trimming cost V 5 bases and J 9 bases, with 13 bases left between them. CDR3 length equals 12 residues. The germline CDR1 and CDR2 sequences are SEHNR and FQNEAQ (reference sequence). CDR3 in DNA: TGTGCCAGCAGCCATTCGGGACAACAAGCTTTCTTT. It yields the protein CASSHSGQQAFF.

The rearrangement uses TRBV30 and TRBJ2-7; 8 nucleotides match TRBD1. The V gene end was trimmed by 0 bases and the J gene end by 5 bases; junction bases not matched to a gene: 9. Germline V gives CDR1 GTSNPN, CDR2 SVGIG (reference sequence). The CDR3 totals 15 residues. The CDR3 here is CAWSVTRQGMDEQYF. As DNA, the CDR3 is TGTGCCTGGAGTGTGACGCGACAGGGGATGGACGAGCAGTACTTC.

The chain is built from TRBV7-3 and TRBJ1-1; D not certain. The CDR3 consists of 13 residues. V was cut by 1 base and J by 4 bases, with 7 bases left in between. Germline CDR1 is SGHTA and CDR2 is FQGTGA. CDR3 nucleotides: TGTGCCAGCAGCTTAAGAATGAGCACTGAAGCTTTCTTT. Translated: CASSLRMSTEAFF. Full variable domain (remainder filled in from reference TRBV7-3 and TRBJ1-1): GAGVSQTPSNKVTEKGKYVELRCDPISGHTALYWYRQSLGQGPEFLIYFQGTGAADDSGLPNDRFFAVRPEGSVSTLKIQRTERGDSAVYLCASSLRMSTEAFFGQGTRLTVV.

The table lists this clone with a few counts. The J gene is TRBJ1-3, the V gene TRBV7-9; TRBD1 matches at 7 bases. Germline assignment: CDR1 SEHNR and CDR2 FQNEAQ (reference sequence). Unmatched junction bases numbered 2, after V lost 5 bases and J lost 4 bases. The length of the CDR3 is 13 residues. The CDR3, as DNA: TGTGCCAGCAGCCGGGACAGAGGAAACACCATATATTTT. This encodes CASSRDRGNTIYF.

The genes are TRBV20-1 and TRBJ1-2, with D hard to call. The CDR3 runs 11 residues. The germline gives CDR1 DFQATT, CDR2 SNEGSKA (reference sequence). The ends were cut back, 0 bases at V and 6 bases at J, with 5 bases in the middle. CDR3 residues: CSARDPDGYTF. CDR3 nucleotide sequence: TGCAGTGCTAGAGATCCGGATGGCTACACCTTC.

The chain links TRBV9 to TRBJ2-2; no reliable D call. CDR1 and CDR2 (germline): SGDLS, YYNGEE. There are 16 residues in the CDR3. V lost 0 bases to trimming and J lost 8 bases, with 17 bases between them. In DNA, the CDR3 is TGTGCCAGCAGCGTAGACGAGTCCCCCGCCCGAGGGGAGCTGTTTTTT. Translated: CASSVDESPARGELFF.

This rearrangement joins TRBV28 to TRBJ1-5, with 11 bases identical to TRBD1. After removal of 6 bases from V and 7 bases from J, the junction contained 8 bases not matched to a gene. The CDR3 is 15 amino acids. The V gene's germline CDR1 is MDHEN and CDR2 SYDVKM. The chain's CDR3 is CASRPGTGGSQPQHF. CDR3 DNA: TGTGCCAGCAGGCCCGGGACAGGGGGTTCACAGCCCCAGCATTTT.

The chain uses TRBV6-6 and TRBJ1-2; no definite D call. V was cut by 4 bases and J by 3 bases, with 12 bases left in between. CDR1 MNHNY and CDR2 SVGAGI come from the germline V gene (reference sequence). The CDR3 spans 14 residues. The CDR3 DNA reads as TGTGCCAGCAGTTCAAAAAACTCTGACTATGGCTACACCTTC. It yields the protein CASSSKNSDYGYTF.

This chain uses TRBV10-3 with TRBJ1-2, with TRBD1 identical over 9 bases. Per germline, CDR1 ENHRY and CDR2 SYGVKD. The CDR3 consists of 15 residues. V dropped 6 bases and J dropped 0; count of bases not matched to a gene: 5. The DNA for the CDR3 is TGTGCCATCAGCGGGGGGACAGGGCCTAACTATGGCTACACCTTC. It specifies CAISGGTGPNYGYTF.

This sequence joins TRBV3-1 (or the pseudogene TRBV3-2) and TRBJ1-1; tentatively, D is TRBD1 (5 bases). Germline CDR1 is LGHDT and CDR2 is YNNKEL (reference sequence). V gave up 5 bases and J gave up 3 bases, with 7 bases separating them. The CDR3 is 12 amino acids. The CDR3 DNA is TGTGCCAGCAGCGACAGCCACACTGAAGCTTTCTTT. Amino acid sequence: CASSDSHTEAFF.

The genes are TRBV14 and TRBJ1-2, with D perhaps matching TRBD1 (5 bases). The CDR3 extends over 16 amino acids. Trimming removed 0 bases from V and 3 bases from J, with 14 bases in between. Looked up from germline, CDR1 is SGHDN and CDR2 is FVKESK. The CDR3 loop is CASSQEDRGFHYGYTF. For the CDR3, the DNA is TGTGCCAGCAGCCAAGAAGATAGGGGATTTCACTATGGCTACACCTTC.

This clone was seen a single time. This chain links TRBV2 with TRBJ2-5, with TRBD1 as a possible D gene (6 bases). Germline assignment: CDR1 SNHLY and CDR2 FYNNEI. This CDR3 has 13 amino acids. Between the trimmed V and J ends, which lost 6 bases and 5 bases, there was a span of 13 bases. The CDR3 bases are TGTGCCAGCAGGAAACAGGGTCGGGAGACCCAGTACTTC. This encodes CASRKQGRETQYF.